This T cell receptor beta chain was documented in a study of cytomegalovirus exposure and HLA in healthy donors. Points from the study as a whole: In a later analysis, more than 15,000 TCR beta sequences were associated with HLA alleles at 0.05 false discovery rate.

The CDR3 runs 13 residues. Germline-derived CDR1 and CDR2 are SGHVS and FQNEAQ. Regarding this clone: Its antigen is as yet unknown. One end of the junction is discordant with germline, which a read error may explain.

PCR involved 60 Vbeta and 13 Jbeta primers. This table comes from immunoSEQ multiplex PCR, and its TCRdb copy is limited to in-frame clones, with some not included. The table records roughly 98,000 clones, 62% of them present only once. This TCR was recovered from a woman aged 25 to 39 in good health and CMV-seropositive. The specimen was PBMCs. This chain connects TRBV7-8 to TRBJ1-2, with TRBD1 as a possible D gene (5 bases). The CDR3 loop is CASTPGLLYGYPF. DNA for the CDR3: TGTGCCAGCACCCCGGGACTGCTCTATGGCTACCCCTTC. The full variable domain, in which reference TRBV7-8 and TRBJ1-2 provide the parts outside the CDR3, is GAGVSQSPRYKVAKRGQDVALRCDPISGHVSLFWYQQALGQGPEFLTYFQNEAQLDKSGLPSDRFFAERPEGSVSTLKIQRTQQEDSAVYLCASTPGLLYGYPFGSGTRLTVV.